A single sample is the source of the 7 T cell receptor beta chains below, sequenced in a study of identical twins. TCRdb reprocessed the 5' RACE reads with MiXCR, giving one entry per CDR3 protein. The sample shows 280,000 or so distinct CDR3 sequences, approximately 8% of them seen only once. The same data also went into a second study, on yellow fever vaccine responses in identical twins.

Sequences were obtained from memory (CD45RO+) T cells sorted from blood. The source of these receptors is a woman aged 18-30 years in good health.

This clonotype has at least ten counts. V usage is TRBV25-1 and J usage is TRBJ1-2; TRBD1 agrees at 7 bases. CDR1 and CDR2 (germline): MGHDK, SYGVNS. V dropped 0 bases and J dropped 3; count of bases not matched to a gene: 7. The CDR3 runs 16 residues. CDR3 coding DNA: TGTGCCAGCAGTGAATATGGAACAGGGGCGGACTATGGCTACACCTTC. It yields the protein CASSEYGTGADYGYTF.

This rearrangement joins TRBV21-1 to TRBJ2-1; TRBD1, the table's D call, was not compared with the DNA. TRBV21-1 counts as a pseudogene. The CDR3 has 16 residues. Written as DNA, the CDR3 is TGTGCCAGCAGCAAAGGGTGCGCCGACAGCAACAATGAGCAGTTCTTC. It specifies CASSKGCADSNNEQFF.

This clonotype came up many times. The rearrangement uses TRBV12-3 or TRBV12-4 and TRBJ2-5; D gene ambiguous. The CDR3 spans 12 residues. The ends were cut back, 2 bases at V and 4 bases at J, with 5 bases in the middle. The CDR3 loop is CASSLPPETQYF. In nucleotides, the CDR3 is TGTGCCAGCAGTTTACCCCCAGAGACCCAGTACTTC.

This chain connects TRBV7-2 to TRBJ2-3; 13 positions agree with TRBD2. The CDR3 spans 17 residues. Germline V gene lookup returns CDR1 SGHTA and CDR2 FQGNSA. V gave up 5 bases and J gave up 0 bases; unmatched junction bases: 5. CDR3 bases: TGTGCCAGCAGCGACCCGGGACTAGCGGGGAGCACAGATACGCAGTATTTT. Translation gives CASSDPGLAGSTDTQYF.

This clonotype was picked up many times. CDR3 bases: TGTGCCAGCAGCCAAGCACCTAGTGGTACTAATTCACCCCTCCACTTT. This sequence encodes CASSQAPSGTNSPLHF. The chain uses TRBV14 and TRBJ1-6; D gene unclear. The CDR3 totals 16 residues. Germline lookup yields CDR1 SGHDN and CDR2 FVKESK. V was trimmed by 1 base and J by 6 bases, leaving 13 bases between them.

V and J are TRBV20-1 and TRBJ2-5; D remains ambiguous. The CDR3 has 13 residues. V dropped 6 bases and J dropped 2 bases, with 13 bases sitting between them. Germline CDR1 reads DFQATT; CDR2 reads SNEGSKA (reference sequence). The CDR3 here is CSARLSPQETQYF. The CDR3 DNA reads as TGCAGTGCCCGCCTCAGCCCACAAGAGACCCAGTACTTC.

This clonotype was observed a handful of times. This chain uses TRBV20-1 with TRBJ1-5; 7 bases fit TRBD1. With 7 bases clipped from V and 2 bases from J, the junction kept 5 bases outside the gene matches. Germline values: CDR1 DFQATT, CDR2 SNEGSKA (reference sequence). The CDR3 covers 13 residues. The CDR3: CSVIGTGNQPQHF. The CDR3 DNA follows: TGCAGTGTGATAGGGACAGGCAATCAGCCCCAGCATTTT.